One and the same sample provided the 7 T cell receptor beta chains below, sequenced in a study of cytomegalovirus exposure and HLA in healthy donors. The primer mix had 60 Vbeta and 13 Jbeta primers. TCRdb's copy holds only in-frame clones and misses some; the assay was immunoSEQ multiplex PCR. The sample shows more than 130,000 clones, 80% of them seen only once. Source material: PBMCs. These receptors were taken from a man aged 35-49 years in good health and CMV-seropositive.

The chain employs TRBV28 and TRBJ2-5, with TRBD1 as a possible D gene (5 bases). In germline, CDR1 is MDHEN, CDR2 SYDVKM. The CDR3 extends over 16 amino acids. V was cut by 3 bases and J by 5 bases, with 19 bases left in between. The CDR3: CASSFPRPGYEETQYF. Written as DNA, the CDR3 is TGTGCCAGCAGTTTCCCGAGGCCAGGGTACGAGGAGACCCAGTACTTC.

The V call is TRBV18, the J call TRBJ2-3; 10 bases agree with TRBD2. Germline trimming cut 0 bases from V and 12 bases from J; bases unmatched to any gene: 9. This CDR3 spans 15 amino acids. Germline values: CDR1 KGHSH, CDR2 LQKENI. The CDR3 DNA follows: TGTGCCAGCTCACCACCGTCCGCTACTAGCGGGATTCAGTATTTT. Its protein product is CASSPPSATSGIQYF.

V and J are TRBV7-9 and TRBJ1-1, with 8 bases fitting TRBD1. The V segment lost 10 bases and the J segment 5 bases; nucleotides outside the gene matches: 18. Germline loops: CDR1 SEHNR, CDR2 FQNEAQ (reference sequence). This CDR3 is built from 16 residues. The CDR3 bases are TGTGCCACCTTAAGGGTTCGACAGGGGCTGGGAACTGAAGCTTTCTTT. Amino acid sequence: CATLRVRQGLGTEAFF.

For the CDR3, the DNA is TGTGCCAGTAAAGGGACAGGCCTACCTGGGGCCAACGTCCTGACTTTC. Its protein product is CASKGTGLPGANVLTF. The chain combines TRBV19 with TRBJ2-6; TRBD1 matches at 8 bases. Germline values: CDR1 LNHDA, CDR2 SQIVND (reference sequence). The CDR3 consists of 16 residues. Trimming took 7 bases from V and 2 from J; bases not matched to a gene: 7. The variable domain in full, with the rest retrieved from reference TRBV19 and TRBJ2-6, is DGGITQSPKYLFRKEGQNVTLSCEQNLNHDAMYWYRQDPGQGLRLIYYSQIVNDFQKGDIAEGYSVSREKKESFPLTVTSAQKNPTAFYLCASKGTGLPGANVLTFGAGSRLTVL.

V usage is TRBV11-1 and J usage is TRBJ2-3; D remains ambiguous. This CDR3 contains 15 residues. Germline V lookup: CDR1 SGHAT, CDR2 FQDESV (reference sequence). The V and J ends lost 5 bases and 1 base respectively, with 13 bases between them. In DNA, the CDR3 is TGTGCCAGCAGCCCGCCACGGTCTGGCACAGATACGCAGTATTTT. As protein: CASSPPRSGTDTQYF.

The chain combines TRBV30 with TRBJ2-5; TRBD1 matches 7 bases. V shed 4 bases, J shed 7 bases, and the junction held 12 bases outside the gene matches. Germline CDR1 and CDR2: GTSNPN and SVGIG (reference sequence). This CDR3 spans 14 amino acids. The DNA for the CDR3 is TGTGCCTGGACCCGGGACAGTCCGTCTGGGACCCAGTACTTC. Translated, it gives CAWTRDSPSGTQYF.

The chain recombines TRBV18 with TRBJ2-7; D perhaps matches TRBD1 (6 bases). V gave up 3 bases and J gave up 4 bases, with 10 bases separating them. CDR1 and CDR2 (germline): KGHSH, LQKENI. The CDR3 spans 13 residues. The CDR3 coding sequence is TGTGCCAGCTCACCCAAACAGGGTTACGAGCAGTACTTC. Protein product: CASSPKQGYEQYF.